This T cell receptor beta chain was captured by sequencing in a study of T cell responses to AZD1222 COVID-19 vaccine. Generated by immunoSEQ multiplex PCR, the TCRdb table keeps only in-frame clones and is missing some. The table records some 120,000 clones, approximately 94% of them present only once. The study's findings and limits: Most donors were white British and more were female, and clonal diversity was possibly underestimated. Nearly half of spike-specific TCRs reportedly target unmutated variant regions. Of the AZD1222 recipients, only 5 or 6 were seropositive at baseline. There were repertoire samples only from the period after the peak T cell response.

This clone is a singleton in its sample. What it binds is not known. The CDR3 has 15 residues. J was trimmed by 7 bases and V by 1 base; bases with no gene match: 9. Germline V lookup: CDR1 SGHKS, CDR2 YYEKEE (reference sequence). Here the sequenced sample was peripheral blood, taken on day 0 of AZD1222 vaccination. This clonotype was sampled from an adult in good health. The gene calls are TRBV5-5 and TRBJ1-1, with 8 bases fitting TRBD1. This CDR3 is CASSLLQGAGGEAFF. In DNA, the CDR3 is TGTGCCAGCAGCTTGTTGCAGGGGGCTGGCGGTGAAGCTTTCTTT.